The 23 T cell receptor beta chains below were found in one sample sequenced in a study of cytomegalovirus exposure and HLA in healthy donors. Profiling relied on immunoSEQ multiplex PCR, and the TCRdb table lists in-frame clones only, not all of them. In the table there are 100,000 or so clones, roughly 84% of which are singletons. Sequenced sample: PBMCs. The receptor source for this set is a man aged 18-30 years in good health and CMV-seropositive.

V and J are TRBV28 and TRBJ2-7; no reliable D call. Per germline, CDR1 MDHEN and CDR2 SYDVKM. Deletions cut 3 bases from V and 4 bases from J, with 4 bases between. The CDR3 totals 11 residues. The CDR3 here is CASSLRYEQYF. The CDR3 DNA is TGTGCCAGCAGTTTGAGGTACGAGCAGTACTTC.

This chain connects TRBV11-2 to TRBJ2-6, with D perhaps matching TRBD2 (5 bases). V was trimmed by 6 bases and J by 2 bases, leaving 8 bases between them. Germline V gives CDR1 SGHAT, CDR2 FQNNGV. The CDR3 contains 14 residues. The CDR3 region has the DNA TGTGCCAGCAGGCTCGGGACTGGGGCCAACGTCCTGACTTTC. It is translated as CASRLGTGANVLTF.

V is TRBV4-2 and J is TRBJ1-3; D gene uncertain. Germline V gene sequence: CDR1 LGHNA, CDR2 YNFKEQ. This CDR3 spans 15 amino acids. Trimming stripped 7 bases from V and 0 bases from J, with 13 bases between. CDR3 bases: TGTGCCAGCACTGACCAACAGAGCTCTGGAAACACCATATATTTT. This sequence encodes CASTDQQSSGNTIYF.

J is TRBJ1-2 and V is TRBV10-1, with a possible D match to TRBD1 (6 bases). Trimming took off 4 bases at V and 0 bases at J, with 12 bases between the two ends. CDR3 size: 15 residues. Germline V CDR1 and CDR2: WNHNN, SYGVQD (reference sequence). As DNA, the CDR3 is TGCGCCAGCAGTGGGTCGGACAGCCCTAACTATGGCTACACCTTC. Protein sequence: CASSGSDSPNYGYTF.

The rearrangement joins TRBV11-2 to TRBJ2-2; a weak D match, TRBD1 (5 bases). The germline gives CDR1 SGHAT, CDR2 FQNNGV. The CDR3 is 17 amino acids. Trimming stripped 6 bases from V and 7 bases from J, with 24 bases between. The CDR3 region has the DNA TGTGCCAGCAGTTTACTTTATTGGGAAGGGGTTGGCGGGGAGCTGTTTTTT. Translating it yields CASSLLYWEGVGGELFF.

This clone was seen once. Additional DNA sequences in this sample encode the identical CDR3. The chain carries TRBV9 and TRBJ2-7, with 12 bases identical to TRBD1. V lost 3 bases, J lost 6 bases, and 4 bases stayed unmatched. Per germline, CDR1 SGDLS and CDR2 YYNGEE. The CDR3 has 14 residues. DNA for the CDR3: TGTGCCAGCAGCGCCGGGACAGGGGGCGGCGAGCAGTACTTC. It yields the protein CASSAGTGGGEQYF.

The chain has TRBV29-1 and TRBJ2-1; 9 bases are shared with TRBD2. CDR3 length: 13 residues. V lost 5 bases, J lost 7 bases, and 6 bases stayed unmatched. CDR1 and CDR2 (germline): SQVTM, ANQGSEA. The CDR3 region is CSVLRGRGNEQFF. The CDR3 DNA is TGCAGCGTTCTTCGCGGGAGGGGTAATGAGCAGTTCTTC.

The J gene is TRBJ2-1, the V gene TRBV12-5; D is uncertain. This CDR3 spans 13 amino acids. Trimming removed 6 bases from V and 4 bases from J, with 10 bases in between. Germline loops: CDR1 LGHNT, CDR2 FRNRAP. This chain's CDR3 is CASGSDLYNEQFF. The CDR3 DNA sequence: TGTGCTAGTGGCAGTGACTTATACAATGAGCAGTTCTTC.

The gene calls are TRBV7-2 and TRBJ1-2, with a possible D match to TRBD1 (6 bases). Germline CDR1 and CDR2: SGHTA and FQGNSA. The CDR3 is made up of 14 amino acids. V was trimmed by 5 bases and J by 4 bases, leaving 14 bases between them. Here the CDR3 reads CASSDRQVPYGYTF. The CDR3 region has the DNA TGTGCCAGCAGCGACAGACAGGTCCCCTATGGCTACACCTTC.

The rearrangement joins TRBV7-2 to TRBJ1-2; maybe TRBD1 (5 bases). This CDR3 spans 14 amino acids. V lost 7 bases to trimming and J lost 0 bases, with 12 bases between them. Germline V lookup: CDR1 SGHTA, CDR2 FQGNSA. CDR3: CASKRGSANYGYTF. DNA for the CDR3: TGTGCCAGCAAAAGGGGCAGTGCTAACTATGGCTACACCTTC.

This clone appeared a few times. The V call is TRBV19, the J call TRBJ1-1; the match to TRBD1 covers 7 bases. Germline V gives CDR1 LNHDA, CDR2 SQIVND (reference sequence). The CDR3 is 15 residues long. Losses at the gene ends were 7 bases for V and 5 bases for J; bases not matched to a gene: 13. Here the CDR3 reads CASTGPTGIRTEAFF. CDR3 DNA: TGTGCCAGTACCGGACCGACAGGGATCCGTACTGAAGCTTTCTTT.

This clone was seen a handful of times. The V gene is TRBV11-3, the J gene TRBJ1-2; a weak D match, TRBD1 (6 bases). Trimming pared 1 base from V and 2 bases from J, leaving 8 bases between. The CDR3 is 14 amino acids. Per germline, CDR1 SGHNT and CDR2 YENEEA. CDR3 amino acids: CASSLGTANYGYTF. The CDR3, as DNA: TGTGCCAGCAGCTTAGGGACAGCAAACTATGGCTACACCTTC. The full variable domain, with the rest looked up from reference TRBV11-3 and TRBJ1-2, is EAGVVQSPRYKIIEKKQPVAFWCNPISGHNTLYWYLQNLGQGPELLIRYENEEAVDDSQLPKDRFSAERLKGVDSTLKIQPAELGDSAVYLCASSLGTANYGYTFGSGTRLTVV.

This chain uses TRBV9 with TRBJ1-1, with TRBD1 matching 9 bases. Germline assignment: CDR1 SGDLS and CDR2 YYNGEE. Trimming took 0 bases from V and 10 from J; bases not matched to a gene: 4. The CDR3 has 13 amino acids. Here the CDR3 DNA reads TGTGCCAGCAGCGTAGGGGACAGGGCGGGAGCTTTCTTT. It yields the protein CASSVGDRAGAFF. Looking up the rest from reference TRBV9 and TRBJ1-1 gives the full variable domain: DSGVTQTPKHLITATGQRVTLRCSPRSGDLSVYWYQQSLDQGLQFLIQYYNGEERAKGNILERFSAQQFPDLHSELNLSSLELGDSALYFCASSVGDRAGAFFGQGTRLTVV.

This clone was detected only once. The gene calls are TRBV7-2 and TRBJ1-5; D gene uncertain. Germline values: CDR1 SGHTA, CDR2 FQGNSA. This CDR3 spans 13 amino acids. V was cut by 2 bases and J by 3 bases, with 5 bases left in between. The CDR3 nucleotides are TGTGCCAGCAGCTTAAGCATCAATCAGCCCCAGCATTTT. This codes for CASSLSINQPQHF.

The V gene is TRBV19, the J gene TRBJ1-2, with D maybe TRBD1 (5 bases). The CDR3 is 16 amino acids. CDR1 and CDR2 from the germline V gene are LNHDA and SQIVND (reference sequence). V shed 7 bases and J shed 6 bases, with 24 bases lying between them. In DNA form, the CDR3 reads TGTGCCAGTAACTCACCCAGGTTGGGGGGTTTGAATGGCTACACCTTC. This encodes CASNSPRLGGLNGYTF.

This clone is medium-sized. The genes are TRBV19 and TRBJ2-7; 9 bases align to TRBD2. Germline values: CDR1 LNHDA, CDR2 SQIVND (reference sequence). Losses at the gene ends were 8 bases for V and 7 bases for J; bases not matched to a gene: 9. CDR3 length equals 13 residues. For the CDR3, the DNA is TGTGCCAGTGCTCTAGCGGGAACGGGGGAGCAGTACTTC. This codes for CASALAGTGEQYF.

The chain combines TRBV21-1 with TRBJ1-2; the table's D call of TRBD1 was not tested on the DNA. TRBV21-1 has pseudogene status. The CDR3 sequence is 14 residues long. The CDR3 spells CASSKQGANYGYTF. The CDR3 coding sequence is TGTGCCAGCAGCAAACAGGGGGCTAACTATGGCTACACCTTC.

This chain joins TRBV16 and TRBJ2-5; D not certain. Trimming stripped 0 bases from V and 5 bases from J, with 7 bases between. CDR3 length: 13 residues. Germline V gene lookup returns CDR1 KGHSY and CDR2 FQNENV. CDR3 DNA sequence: TGTGCCAGCAGCCAATCTTTCGGGGAGACCCAGTACTTC. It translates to CASSQSFGETQYF. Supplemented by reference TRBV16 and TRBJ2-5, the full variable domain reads GEEVAQTPKHLVRGEGQKAKLYCAPIKGHSYVFWYQQVLKNEFKFLISFQNENVFDETGMPKERFSAKCLPNSPCSLEIQATKLEDSAVYFCASSQSFGETQYFGPGTRLLVL.

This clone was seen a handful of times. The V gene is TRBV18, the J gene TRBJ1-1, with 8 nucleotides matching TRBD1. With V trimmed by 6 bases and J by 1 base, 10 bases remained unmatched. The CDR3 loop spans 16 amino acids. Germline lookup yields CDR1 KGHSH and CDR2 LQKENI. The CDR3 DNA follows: TGTGCCAGCTCCCCGGGCGGACAGGGACGGAACACTGAAGCTTTCTTT. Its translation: CASSPGGQGRNTEAFF.

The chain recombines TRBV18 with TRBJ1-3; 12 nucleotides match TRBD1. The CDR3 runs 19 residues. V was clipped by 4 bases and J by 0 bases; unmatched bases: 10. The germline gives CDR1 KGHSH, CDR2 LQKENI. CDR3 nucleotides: TGTGCCAGCTCACGCCGGGACAGGGGGCTCGACCGCTCTGGAAACACCATATATTTT. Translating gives CASSRRDRGLDRSGNTIYF.

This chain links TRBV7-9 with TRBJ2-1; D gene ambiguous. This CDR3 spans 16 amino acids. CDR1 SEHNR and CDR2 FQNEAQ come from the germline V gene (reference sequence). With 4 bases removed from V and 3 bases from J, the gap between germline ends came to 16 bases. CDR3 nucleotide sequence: TGTGCCAGCAGCTCGCCGCGCGCTCTGCACTACAATGAGCAGTTCTTC. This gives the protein CASSSPRALHYNEQFF.

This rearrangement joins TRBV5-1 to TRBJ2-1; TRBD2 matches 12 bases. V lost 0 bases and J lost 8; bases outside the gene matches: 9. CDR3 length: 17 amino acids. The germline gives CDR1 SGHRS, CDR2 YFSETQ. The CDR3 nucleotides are TGCGCCAGCAGCTTGGCCAGGACTAGCGGGGCAGCCTATGAGCAGTTCTTC. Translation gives CASSLARTSGAAYEQFF.

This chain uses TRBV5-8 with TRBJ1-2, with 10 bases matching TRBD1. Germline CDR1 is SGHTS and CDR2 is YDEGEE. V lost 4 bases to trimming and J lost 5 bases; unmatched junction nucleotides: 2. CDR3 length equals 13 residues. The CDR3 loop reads CASSPGQGYGYTF. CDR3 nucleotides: TGTGCCAGCAGCCCGGGACAGGGGTATGGCTACACCTTC.